This T cell receptor (beta chain) stems from a study of T cells in Graves' hyperthyroidism and ophthalmopathy. Remarks on this clonotype: Its target is unknown.

Stable hyperthyroidism: no ophthalmopathy progression over 18 months of follow-up. The diagnostic basis comprised clinical symptoms, serum thyroxine and TRAb, thyroid ultrasound and orbital computed tomography. The investigators amplified TCR beta CDR3 regions from RNA transcripts. The HTBI set primed first-round TCR CDR3 RT-PCR. TCRdb ran MiXCR on the multiplex PCR reads and lists one entry per CDR3 protein. This table has hundreds of thousands of distinct CDR3 sequences, under 45% appearing once. Study outcomes and limitations: Also found in blood were most expanded thyroid clonotypes above 0.001.

The V gene's germline CDR1 is LNHNV and CDR2 YYDKDF (reference sequence). V was clipped by 0 bases and J by 10 bases; unmatched bases: 7. The CDR3 has 15 residues. Specimen: blood. This receptor was identified in a middle-aged woman with Graves' hyperthyroidism. The chain employs TRBV15 and TRBJ1-4, with 8 positions matching TRBD1. The CDR3 bases are TGTGCCACCAGCAGAGATCAGGGGGCGGATGGAAAACTGTTTTTT. This gives the protein CATSRDQGADGKLFF.